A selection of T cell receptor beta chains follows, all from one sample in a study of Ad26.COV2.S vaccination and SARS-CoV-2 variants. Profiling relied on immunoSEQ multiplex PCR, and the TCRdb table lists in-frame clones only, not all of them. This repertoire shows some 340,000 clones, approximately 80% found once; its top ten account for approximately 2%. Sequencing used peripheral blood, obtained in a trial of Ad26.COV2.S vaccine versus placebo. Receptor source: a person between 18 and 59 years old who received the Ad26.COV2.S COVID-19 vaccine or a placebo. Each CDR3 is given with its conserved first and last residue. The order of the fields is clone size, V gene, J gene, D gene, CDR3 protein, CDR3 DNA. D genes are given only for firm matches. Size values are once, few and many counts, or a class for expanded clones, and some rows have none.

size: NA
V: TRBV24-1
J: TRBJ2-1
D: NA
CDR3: CATSDRTTKGAGIGEQFF
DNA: TGTGCCACCAGTGATCGTACGACAAAAGGGGCGGGTATCGGTGAGCAGTTCTTC

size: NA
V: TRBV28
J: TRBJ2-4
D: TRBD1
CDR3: CATNKLRDSSIAKNIQYF
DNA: TGTGCCACCAACAAACTGAGGGACAGCAGCATAGCCAAAAACATTCAGTACTTC

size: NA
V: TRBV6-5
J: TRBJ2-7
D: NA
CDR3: CASSLHTSYEQYF
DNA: TGTGCCAGCAGCCTCCATACGTCCTACGAGCAGTACTTC

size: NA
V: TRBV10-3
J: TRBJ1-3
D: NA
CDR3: CAIAQWTARNTIYF
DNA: TGTGCCATCGCTCAATGGACAGCCAGAAACACCATATATTTT

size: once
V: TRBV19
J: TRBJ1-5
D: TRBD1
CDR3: CASTSGQGAGNQPQHF
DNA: TGTGCCAGTACCTCGGGGCAGGGGGCTGGCAATCAGCCCCAGCATTTT

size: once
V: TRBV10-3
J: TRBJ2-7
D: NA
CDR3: CAISRHGDHEQYF
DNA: TGTGCCATCAGTAGACATGGGGACCACGAGCAGTACTTC

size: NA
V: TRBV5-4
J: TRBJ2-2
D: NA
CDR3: CASSLDLTGELFF
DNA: TGTGCCAGCAGCTTGGATCTTACCGGGGAGCTGTTTTTT

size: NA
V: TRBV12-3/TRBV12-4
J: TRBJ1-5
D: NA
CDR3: CASSLGTNQPQHF
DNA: TGTGCCAGCAGTTTAGGGACTAATCAGCCCCAGCATTTT

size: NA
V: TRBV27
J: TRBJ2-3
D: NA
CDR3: CASSLGMGLSTDTQYF
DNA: TGTGCCAGCAGTTTAGGGATGGGACTTAGCACAGATACGCAGTATTTT

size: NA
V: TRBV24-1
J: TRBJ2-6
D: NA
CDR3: CATSDRTAGANVLTF
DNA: TGTGCCACCAGTGATAGGACAGCTGGGGCCAACGTCCTGACTTTC

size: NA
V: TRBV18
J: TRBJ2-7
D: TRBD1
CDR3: CASSLTGGRPYEQYF
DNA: TGTGCCAGCTCACTCACAGGGGGCAGGCCCTACGAGCAGTACTTC

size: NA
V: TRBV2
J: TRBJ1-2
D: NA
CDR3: CASILGLTANYGYTF
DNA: TGTGCCAGCATTCTAGGCCTAACAGCTAACTATGGCTACACCTTC

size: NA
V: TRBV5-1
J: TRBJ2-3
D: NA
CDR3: CASSPTLGGTDTQYF
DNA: TGCGCCAGCAGCCCGACCTTAGGGGGGACAGATACGCAGTATTTT

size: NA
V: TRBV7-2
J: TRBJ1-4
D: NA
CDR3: CASSLVGGSNEKLFF
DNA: TGTGCCAGCAGTCTAGTGGGGGGGTCTAATGAAAAACTGTTTTTT

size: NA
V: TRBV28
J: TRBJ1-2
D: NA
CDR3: CASRPTGVLADYGYTF
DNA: TGTGCCAGCAGGCCGACAGGCGTTTTAGCGGACTATGGCTACACCTTC

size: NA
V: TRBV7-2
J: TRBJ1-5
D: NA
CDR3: CASSSTSSNQPQHF
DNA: TGTGCCAGCAGCTCGACATCATCCAATCAGCCCCAGCATTTT

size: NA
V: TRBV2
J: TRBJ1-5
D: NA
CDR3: CASSRGRSNQPQHF
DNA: TGTGCCAGCAGCAGGGGAAGAAGCAATCAGCCCCAGCATTTT

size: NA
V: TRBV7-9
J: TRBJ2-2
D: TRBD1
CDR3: CASSLGQGNTGELFF
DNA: TGTGCCAGCAGCCTCGGACAGGGTAACACCGGGGAGCTGTTTTTT

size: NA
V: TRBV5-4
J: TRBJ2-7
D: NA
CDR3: CASSSYQGINSYEQYF
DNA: TGTGCCAGCAGCTCCTACCAGGGAATAAATTCCTACGAGCAGTACTTC

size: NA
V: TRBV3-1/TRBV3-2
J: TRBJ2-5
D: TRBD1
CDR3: CASSHLRQGAETQYF
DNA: TGTGCCAGCAGCCATTTACGGCAGGGGGCCGAGACCCAGTACTTC

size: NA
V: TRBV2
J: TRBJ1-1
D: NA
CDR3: CASSDRRLTEAFF
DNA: TGTGCCAGCAGTGACAGGAGATTGACTGAAGCTTTCTTT

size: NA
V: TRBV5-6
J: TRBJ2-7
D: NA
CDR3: CASSPAGQIYEQYF
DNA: TGTGCCAGCAGCCCCGCGGGACAGATTTACGAGCAGTACTTC

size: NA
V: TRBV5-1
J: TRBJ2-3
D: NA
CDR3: CASSLDSTITDTQYF
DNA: TGCGCCAGCAGCTTGGACTCCACGATCACAGATACGCAGTATTTT

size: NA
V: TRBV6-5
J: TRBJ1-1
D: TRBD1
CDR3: CASSTPTGDTEAFF
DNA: TGTGCCAGCAGTACCCCTACAGGGGACACTGAAGCTTTCTTT

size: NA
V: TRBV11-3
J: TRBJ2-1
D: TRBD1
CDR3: CASSLARQGFYNEQFF
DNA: TGTGCCAGCAGCTTAGCGAGACAGGGGTTCTACAATGAGCAGTTCTTC

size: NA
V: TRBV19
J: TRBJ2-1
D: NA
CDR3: CASSPGGTAYNEQFF
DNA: TGTGCCAGTAGTCCAGGAGGGACGGCCTACAATGAGCAGTTCTTC

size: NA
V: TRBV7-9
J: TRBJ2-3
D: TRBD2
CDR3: CASGRVAGADTQYF
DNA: TGTGCCAGCGGCCGTGTAGCGGGGGCGGATACGCAGTATTTT

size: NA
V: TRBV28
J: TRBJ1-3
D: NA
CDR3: CASNGPAGNTIYF
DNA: TGTGCCAGCAACGGGCCAGCTGGAAACACCATATATTTT

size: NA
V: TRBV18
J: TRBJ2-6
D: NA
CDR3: CASSPREGANVLTF
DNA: TGTGCCAGCTCACCACGGGAAGGGGCCAACGTCCTGACTTTC

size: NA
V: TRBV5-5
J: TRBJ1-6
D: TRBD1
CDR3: CASSLVTGAYNSPLHF
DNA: TGTGCCAGCAGCTTGGTGACAGGGGCCTATAATTCACCCCTCCACTTT

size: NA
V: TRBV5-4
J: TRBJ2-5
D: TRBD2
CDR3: CASSLEGRGYQETQYF
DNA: TGTGCCAGCAGCCTCGAAGGGCGGGGGTACCAAGAGACCCAGTACTTC

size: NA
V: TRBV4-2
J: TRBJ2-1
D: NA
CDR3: CASSQDFKGSNEQFF
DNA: TGTGCCAGCAGCCAAGATTTTAAGGGGAGCAATGAGCAGTTCTTC

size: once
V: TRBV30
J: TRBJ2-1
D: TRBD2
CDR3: CAWEAGGFYNEQFF
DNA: TGTGCCTGGGAAGCGGGGGGCTTTTACAATGAGCAGTTCTTC

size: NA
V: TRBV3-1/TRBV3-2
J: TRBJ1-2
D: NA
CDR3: CASSQAAGYGYTF
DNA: TGTGCCAGCAGCCAAGCGGCGGGCTATGGCTACACCTTC

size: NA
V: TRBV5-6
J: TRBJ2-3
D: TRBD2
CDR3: CASSLELAGADTQYF
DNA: TGTGCCAGCAGCTTGGAGTTAGCGGGGGCAGATACGCAGTATTTT

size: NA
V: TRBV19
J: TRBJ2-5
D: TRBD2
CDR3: CASSASGGETQYF
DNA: TGTGCCAGTAGCGCTAGCGGGGGTGAGACCCAGTACTTC

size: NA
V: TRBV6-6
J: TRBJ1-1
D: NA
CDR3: CASMLGEDTEAFF
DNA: TGTGCCAGCATGTTGGGGGAGGACACTGAAGCTTTCTTT

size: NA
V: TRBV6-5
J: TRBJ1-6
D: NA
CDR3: CASAPERGSPLHF
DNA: TGTGCCAGCGCCCCCGAGAGGGGGTCACCCCTCCACTTT

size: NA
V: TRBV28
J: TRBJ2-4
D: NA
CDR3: CASSLETINIQYF
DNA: TGTGCCAGCAGTTTGGAGACTATTAACATTCAGTACTTC

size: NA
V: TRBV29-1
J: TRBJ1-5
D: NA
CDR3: CSVVDRNSNQPQHF
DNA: TGCAGCGTTGTTGACAGGAATAGCAATCAGCCCCAGCATTTT

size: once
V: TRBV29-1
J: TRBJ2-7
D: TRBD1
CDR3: CSVGRGQKSYEQYF
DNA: TGCAGCGTTGGAAGGGGACAGAAATCCTACGAGCAGTACTTC

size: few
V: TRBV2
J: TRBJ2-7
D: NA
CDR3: CASSEFGAAVEQYF
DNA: TGTGCCAGCAGTGAGTTTGGGGCGGCGGTCGAGCAGTACTTC

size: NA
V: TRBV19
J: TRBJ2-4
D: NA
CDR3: CASSMMRQRAWAKNIQYF
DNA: TGTGCCAGTAGTATGATGAGGCAGCGGGCGTGGGCCAAAAACATTCAGTACTTC

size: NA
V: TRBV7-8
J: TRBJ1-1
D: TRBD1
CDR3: CASSVVQGRRTEAFF
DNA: TGTGCCAGCAGCGTAGTACAGGGGAGAAGGACTGAAGCTTTCTTT

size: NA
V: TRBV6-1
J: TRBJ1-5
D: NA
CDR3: CASSDRGGRGNQPQHF
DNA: TGTGCCAGCAGTGATCGAGGGGGACGTGGCAATCAGCCCCAGCATTTT

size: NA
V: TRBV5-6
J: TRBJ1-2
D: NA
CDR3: CASSSPPTGDYGYTF
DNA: TGTGCCAGCAGCTCCCCACCGACAGGCGACTATGGCTACACCTTC

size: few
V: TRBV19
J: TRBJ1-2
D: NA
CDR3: CASSYGFRGYTF
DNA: TGTGCCAGTAGTTACGGGTTTCGTGGCTACACCTTC

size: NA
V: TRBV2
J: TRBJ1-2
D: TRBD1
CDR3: CASSTYGQGSGYTF
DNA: TGTGCCAGCAGTACCTATGGACAGGGGAGTGGCTACACCTTC

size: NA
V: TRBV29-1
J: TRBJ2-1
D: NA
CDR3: CSAGRGRGAEQFF
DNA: TGCAGCGCCGGCAGGGGCCGGGGGGCCGAGCAGTTCTTC

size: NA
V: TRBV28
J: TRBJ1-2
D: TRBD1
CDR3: CASSRTGLGYTF
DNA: TGTGCCAGCAGTAGGACAGGGCTTGGCTACACCTTC

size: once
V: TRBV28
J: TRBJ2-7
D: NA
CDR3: CAILGGADEQYF
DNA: TGTGCCATCCTAGGGGGGGCAGACGAGCAGTACTTC

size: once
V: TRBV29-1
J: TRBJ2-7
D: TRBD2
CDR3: CSVEGLAGSNSYEQYF
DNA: TGCAGCGTTGAGGGGCTAGCGGGAAGTAACTCCTACGAGCAGTACTTC

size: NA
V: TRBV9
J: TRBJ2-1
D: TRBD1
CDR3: CASSETGGHEQFF
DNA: TGTGCCAGCAGCGAGACAGGGGGGCATGAGCAGTTCTTC

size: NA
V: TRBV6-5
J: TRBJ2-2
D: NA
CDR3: CASSFRDTGELFF
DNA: TGTGCCAGCAGTTTTCGGGACACCGGGGAGCTGTTTTTT

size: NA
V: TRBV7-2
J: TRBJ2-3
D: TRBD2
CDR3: CASSLEVAGGTDTQYF
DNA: TGTGCCAGCAGCTTAGAAGTAGCGGGGGGCACAGATACGCAGTATTTT

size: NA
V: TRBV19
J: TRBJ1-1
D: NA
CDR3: CASSIYSQHTEAFF
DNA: TGTGCCAGTAGTATTTACAGTCAGCACACTGAAGCTTTCTTT

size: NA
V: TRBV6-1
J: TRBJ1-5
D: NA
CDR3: CASSEVMGLGNQPQHF
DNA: TGTGCCAGCAGTGAGGTTATGGGGCTCGGCAATCAGCCCCAGCATTTT